A single sample gave rise to the 3 T cell receptor beta chains below, sequenced in a study of T-cell memory formation after mild COVID-19. TCRdb passed the 5' RACE reads through MiXCR, listing each CDR3 protein once. The sample comprises around 500,000 distinct CDR3 sequences, about 20% of which are singletons, and 9% to 15% rests with the top ten. The specimen was PBMCs or a T cell subset sorted from them (not recorded which). All receptors derive from an adult woman who had mild COVID-19 (a few samples of this study predate the infection). Cell type and time point are not known.

The rearrangement links TRBV7-6 to TRBJ2-6; D is perhaps TRBD1 or TRBD2 (5 bases each). The CDR3 contains 14 residues. Germline V gives CDR1 SGHVS, CDR2 FNYEAQ. Between the trimmed V and J ends, which lost 5 bases and 4 bases, there was a span of 9 bases. As DNA, the CDR3 is TGTGCCAGCAGCCAAGGGACCGGGGCCAACGTCCTGACTTTC. This encodes CASSQGTGANVLTF.

The rearrangement links TRBV20-1 to TRBJ2-7, with 8 bases aligning to TRBD1. The germline CDR1 and CDR2 sequences are DFQATT and SNEGSKA (reference sequence). The junction had 15 bases not matched to a gene; V was cut back by 0 bases and J by 5 bases. The length of the CDR3 is 17 residues. CDR3 in amino acids: CSARDENQDRVWNEQYF. The DNA for the CDR3 is TGCAGTGCTAGAGATGAAAATCAGGACAGGGTCTGGAACGAGCAGTACTTC.

The chain carries TRBV28 and TRBJ2-2; unclear D gene. V lost 3 bases and J lost 3, with 11 bases in between. The CDR3 consists of 15 residues. Germline V gives CDR1 MDHEN, CDR2 SYDVKM. The CDR3 DNA reads TGTGCCAGCAGTTTGGTGGGGTCGTACACCGGGGAGCTGTTTTTT. Translation gives CASSLVGSYTGELFF.